This TCR beta chain emerged from a study of cytomegalovirus exposure and HLA in healthy donors. General study points: Later, TCR association rates were found to vary by HLA locus, highest for DRB1 and lowest for HLA-C. Earlier analysis yielded a pattern in which most TCR beta V segments were productive about 90% or about 30% of the time.

The V segment lost 5 bases and the J segment 5 bases; nucleotides outside the gene matches: 9. The CDR3 sequence is 15 residues long. Germline-derived CDR1 and CDR2 are MNHEY and SVGAGI. Concerning this clone itself: Its antigen is still unknown.

In the PCR, 60 Vbeta and 13 Jbeta primers were used. Measured with immunoSEQ multiplex PCR; TCRdb has only the in-frame clones, and not every one. Among fewer than 150,000 clones listed, 60% to 85% were seen once. This chain links TRBV6-5 with TRBJ1-1, with 9 nucleotides matching TRBD1. The sequencing input was PBMCs. The origin of this receptor is a male donor in good health and CMV-seronegative. The chain's CDR3 is CASSRSGTGFTEAFF. CDR3 in DNA: TGTGCCAGCAGTCGATCCGGGACAGGGTTTACTGAAGCTTTCTTT.